Below are 23 T cell receptor beta chains sequenced from a single sample in a study of beta chain features in type 1 diabetes. Since all of the isolated RNA was reverse transcribed, expressed TCRB transcripts were what got sequenced. TCRdb keeps only in-frame clones here, not all; method: immunoSEQ multiplex PCR. The sample carries a few hundred thousand clones, over 9.5% recorded once. The specimen was naive CD4+ T cells from blood. The receptors originated from a man between 18 and 29 years old in good health.

This clone was seen just once. This chain uses TRBV5-1 with TRBJ1-2; 7 bases agree with TRBD1. The length of the CDR3 is 14 residues. In germline, CDR1 is SGHRS, CDR2 YFSETQ. The ends lost 5 bases at V and 8 bases at J; junction bases unmatched: 12. The CDR3 loop reads CASSLQGREGGYTF. CDR3 DNA: TGCGCCAGCAGTCTACAGGGGCGCGAAGGGGGCTACACCTTC.

The chain combines TRBV27 with TRBJ1-3, with 7 positions matching TRBD1. Losses at the gene ends were 9 bases for V and 4 bases for J; bases not matched to a gene: 6. Germline loops: CDR1 MNHEY, CDR2 SMNVEV (reference sequence). The CDR3 is 13 amino acids. CDR3 sequence reads: CASNRDSGNTIYF. CDR3 nucleotide sequence: TGTGCCAGTAACCGGGACAGCGGAAACACCATATATTTT.

This clone has only a few counts. The rearrangement links TRBV28 to TRBJ2-7; 8 bases are shared with TRBD1. Losses at the gene ends were 8 bases for V and 2 bases for J; bases not matched to a gene: 14. The CDR3 has 16 amino acids. The germline V gene has CDR1 MDHEN and CDR2 SYDVKM. Here the CDR3 reads CASGSTGTGTPYEQYF. DNA for the CDR3: TGTGCCAGCGGGTCGACCGGGACAGGCACACCCTACGAGCAGTACTTC. The full variable domain, rest sourced from reference TRBV28 and TRBJ2-7, is DVKVTQSSRYLVKRTGEKVFLECVQDMDHENMFWYRQDPGLGLRLIYFSYDVKMKEKGDIPEGYSVSREKKERFSLILESASTNQTSMYLCASGSTGTGTPYEQYFGPGTRLTVT.

This clone was seen a few times. J is TRBJ2-1 and V is TRBV5-1, with TRBD2 matching over 10 bases. Germline loops: CDR1 SGHRS, CDR2 YFSETQ. J was trimmed by 5 bases and V by 0 bases; bases with no gene match: 5. CDR3 length: 16 amino acids. The chain's CDR3 is CASSLDPSGGHNEQFF. The CDR3 bases are TGCGCCAGCAGCTTGGATCCTAGCGGGGGCCACAATGAGCAGTTCTTC.

About this clone itself: The germline gene is not matched at one end of the junction; a read error may be the cause. This chain links TRBV25-1 with TRBJ2-3, with 9 bases lining up with TRBD2. Germline lookup yields CDR1 MGHDK and CDR2 SYGVNS. The CDR3 is made up of 15 amino acids. As DNA, the CDR3 is TGTGCCAGCAGTCCCCCCGGGACTAGCAGAGATACGCAGTATTTT. Translating it yields CASSPPGTSRDTQYF. Looking up the rest from reference TRBV25-1 and TRBJ2-3 gives the full variable domain: EADIYQTPRYLVIGTGKKITLECSQTMGHDKMYWYQQDPGMELHLIHYSYGVNSTEKGDLSSESTVSRIRTEHFPLTLESARPSHTSQYLCASSPPGTSRDTQYFGPGTRLTVL.

This clone occurred a few times. The rearrangement links TRBV9 to TRBJ1-1, with D maybe TRBD1 (5 bases). Deletions cut 4 bases from V and 1 base from J, with 8 bases between. CDR1 and CDR2 from the germline V gene are SGDLS and YYNGEE. The CDR3 length is 13 residues. As DNA, the CDR3 is TGTGCCAGCAGCATCGGACAGAACACTGAAGCTTTCTTT. This codes for CASSIGQNTEAFF.

The V and J genes are TRBV19 and TRBJ1-5; no reliable D call. CDR3 length: 15 amino acids. In germline, CDR1 is LNHDA, CDR2 SQIVND (reference sequence). The V gene lost 5 bases and the J gene lost 0 bases, with 11 bases spanning the gap. The CDR3 DNA is TGTGCCAGTAGTTCACACAGTGATAGCAATCAGCCCCAGCATTTT. Its protein is CASSSHSDSNQPQHF.

The count of this clone is one. The rearrangement joins TRBV7-2 to TRBJ2-1, with a weak D call TRBD2 (6 bases). This CDR3 contains 14 residues. Trimming left V 4 bases short and J 6 bases short, with 13 bases between. The germline V gene has CDR1 SGHTA and CDR2 FQGNSA. CDR3 in amino acids: CASSSLGGPNEQFF. Here the CDR3 DNA reads TGTGCCAGCAGCTCTTTGGGGGGACCCAATGAGCAGTTCTTC.

V usage is TRBV4-3 and J usage is TRBJ1-2; a possible D gene is TRBD1 (5 bases). Trimming took 5 bases from V and 2 from J, leaving 9 bases between them. This CDR3 contains 13 residues. Germline V gene sequence: CDR1 LGHNA, CDR2 YSLEER. CDR3 sequence reads: CASSADSNYGYTF. Written as DNA, the CDR3 is TGCGCCAGCAGCGCCGACAGCAACTATGGCTACACCTTC.

The J gene is TRBJ1-2, the V gene TRBV30; D remains unclear. CDR1 is GTSNPN, CDR2 SVGIG, per germline (reference sequence). CDR3 length: 12 amino acids. The ends were cut back, 0 bases at V and 8 bases at J, with 10 bases in the middle. In DNA form, the CDR3 reads TGTGCCTGGAGTGTCTGGACGGGGGGCTACACCTTC. It yields the protein CAWSVWTGGYTF.

This clone was found a few times. The genes are TRBV7-2 and TRBJ2-4; D remains unclear. Germline V gives CDR1 SGHTA, CDR2 FQGNSA. V gave up 1 base and J gave up 8 bases, with 9 bases separating them. CDR3 size: 13 residues. The CDR3 DNA is TGTGCCAGCAGCTTAGTTCTACGGGACATTCAGTACTTC. Residues: CASSLVLRDIQYF.

The V and J genes are TRBV7-3 and TRBJ2-3; 10 bases match TRBD2. V lost 1 base to trimming and J lost 4 bases; unmatched junction nucleotides: 8. Germline CDR1 and CDR2: SGHTA and FQGTGA. The CDR3 spans 17 residues. The CDR3 nucleotides are TGTGCCAGCAGCTTAATTCGGACTAGCGGTCCCCCAGATACGCAGTATTTT. This gives the protein CASSLIRTSGPPDTQYF.

This clone was counted between two and nine times. This chain links TRBV18 with TRBJ2-2; 7 nucleotides line up with TRBD2. This CDR3 region has 15 residues. Trimming at V came to 6 bases and at J to 5 bases, leaving 9 bases not matched to a gene. Germline loops: CDR1 KGHSH, CDR2 LQKENI. CDR3 nucleotides: TGTGCCAGCTCCGCGCTTGCGGGAGTAACCGGGGAGCTGTTTTTT. Amino acids: CASSALAGVTGELFF.

The V gene is TRBV7-7, the J gene TRBJ2-5; D remains unclear. The V gene lost 1 base and the J gene lost 5 bases, with 8 bases spanning the gap. Germline V gene lookup returns CDR1 SSHAT and CDR2 FNYEAQ (reference sequence). The CDR3 runs 13 residues. The CDR3 here is CASSLERRETQYF. The CDR3 coding sequence is TGTGCCAGCAGCTTAGAAAGGCGGGAGACCCAGTACTTC. The variable domain in full, with the rest retrieved from reference TRBV7-7 and TRBJ2-5, is GAGVSQSPRYKVTKRGQDVTLRCDPISSHATLYWYQQALGQGPEFLTYFNYEAQPDKSGLPSDRFSAERPEGSISTLTIQRTEQRDSAMYRCASSLERRETQYFGPGTRLLVL.

The V and J genes are TRBV20-1 and TRBJ2-4, with no clear D. Germline values: CDR1 DFQATT, CDR2 SNEGSKA (reference sequence). The CDR3 sequence is 10 residues long. The CDR3 bases are TGCAGCGCTGCTAGGAACATTCAGTACTTC. It translates to CSAARNIQYF.

This clone came up a few times. The V gene is TRBV19, the J gene TRBJ2-7, with 7 bases lining up with TRBD2. CDR3 length: 13 amino acids. CDR1 and CDR2 from the germline V gene are LNHDA and SQIVND (reference sequence). Trimming at V came to 7 bases and at J to 3 bases, leaving 6 bases not matched to a gene. The CDR3 coding sequence is TGTGCCAGTAACTGGCGGGAGCACTACGAGCAGTACTTC. It encodes CASNWREHYEQYF.

About this clone itself: Additional DNA sequences in this sample encode the identical CDR3. The chain is built from TRBV9 and TRBJ2-1, with TRBD1 identical over 7 bases. The length of the CDR3 is 14 residues. Germline CDR1 SGDLS, CDR2 YYNGEE. V shed 0 bases, J shed 4 bases, and the junction held 1 base outside the gene matches. In DNA form, the CDR3 reads TGTGCCAGCAGCGTAGGGGACAGATACAATGAGCAGTTCTTC. Translating it yields CASSVGDRYNEQFF.

To note about this clone: Within the sample, other DNA sequences also encode this same CDR3. The chain couples TRBV7-2 to TRBJ2-7; possibly TRBD1 for D (5 bases). The CDR3 spans 14 residues. Germline assignment: CDR1 SGHTA and CDR2 FQGNSA. Trimming left V 1 base short and J 0 bases short, with 7 bases between. The CDR3 loop reads CASSLVQGSYEQYF. The CDR3 bases are TGTGCCAGCAGCTTAGTTCAGGGCTCCTACGAGCAGTACTTC.

This clone turned up a few times. The chain joins TRBV7-8 to TRBJ2-1, with 15 bases matching TRBD2. The CDR3 is made up of 18 amino acids. Per the germline V gene, CDR1 is SGHVS and CDR2 is FQNEAQ. Trimming removed 1 base from V and 4 bases from J; junction bases left unmatched: 5. CDR3 DNA sequence: TGTGCCAGCAGCTTAGAGGTGGGGACTAGCGGGAGGTACAATGAGCAGTTCTTC. Amino acids: CASSLEVGTSGRYNEQFF.

The chain uses TRBV28 and TRBJ2-1, with D tentatively TRBD2 (6 bases). The CDR3 spans 16 residues. The V end lost 5 bases, the J end lost 0 bases, and 14 bases lay between the germline ends. CDR1 is MDHEN, CDR2 SYDVKM, per germline. The CDR3 region is CASSGGGQGSYNEQFF. Here the CDR3 DNA reads TGTGCCAGCAGTGGGGGAGGTCAGGGCTCCTACAATGAGCAGTTCTTC.

This clone has just a few counts. V usage is TRBV5-6 and J usage is TRBJ2-7; D ambiguous. CDR1 and CDR2 (germline): SGHDT, YYEEEE. Deletions cut 5 bases from V and 3 bases from J, with 9 bases between. The CDR3 extends over 12 amino acids. The CDR3 here is CASRLNNYEQYF. The CDR3 coding sequence is TGTGCCAGCAGGCTGAACAACTACGAGCAGTACTTC. Full variable domain (missing parts from reference TRBV5-6 and TRBJ2-7): DAGVTQSPTHLIKTRGQQVTLRCSPKSGHDTVSWYQQALGQGPQFIFQYYEEEERQRGNFPDRFSGHQFPNYSSELNVNALLLGDSALYLCASRLNNYEQYFGPGTRLTVT.

This rearrangement joins TRBV7-8 to TRBJ1-5; TRBD1 matches 8 bases. The ends lost 5 bases at V and 9 bases at J; junction bases unmatched: 9. The CDR3 sequence is 14 residues long. Germline loops: CDR1 SGHVS, CDR2 FQNEAQ. The CDR3, as DNA: TGTGCCAGCAGCACCCGACAGGGGAGTCCGCCCCAGCATTTT. This translates into CASSTRQGSPPQHF.

V and J are TRBV7-3 and TRBJ2-4, with a tentative D call TRBD2 (6 bases). With 2 bases removed from V and 5 bases from J, the gap between germline ends came to 10 bases. CDR3 length equals 14 residues. Germline CDR1 and CDR2: SGHTA and FQGTGA. CDR3 amino acids: CASSLGGEENIQYF. The CDR3, as DNA: TGTGCCAGCAGCTTAGGCGGGGAGGAAAACATTCAGTACTTC.